Below are 11 T cell receptor beta chains sequenced from a single sample in a study of cytomegalovirus exposure and HLA in healthy donors. Primers for the PCR totalled 60 Vbeta and 13 Jbeta. Profiled with immunoSEQ multiplex PCR; TCRdb holds only in-frame clones, not every one. The table records 250,000 to 350,000 clones, 80% of them present only once. Sequenced input: PBMCs. All receptors derive from a girl aged 2 to 9 in good health and CMV-seronegative.

The CDR3 region is CASSESWNTEAFF. Here the CDR3 DNA reads TGTGCCAGCAGTGAATCGTGGAACACTGAAGCTTTCTTT. This chain links TRBV25-1 with TRBJ1-1, with unresolved D. Trimming removed 1 base at V and 1 base at J, with 4 bases between. Germline values: CDR1 MGHDK, CDR2 SYGVNS. CDR3 length equals 13 residues.

The chain links TRBV5-1 to TRBJ2-7; TRBD1 matches 10 bases. V was clipped by 5 bases and J by 5 bases; unmatched bases: 7. Germline-derived CDR1 and CDR2 are SGHRS and YFSETQ. The CDR3 is 14 amino acids. The CDR3 here is CASSARGQGHEQYF. CDR3 DNA: TGCGCCAGCAGTGCTAGGGGACAGGGGCACGAGCAGTACTTC.

Details on this clone: One end of the junction varies from germline; a read error may be responsible. The V call is TRBV5-1, the J call TRBJ2-7; D possibly uses TRBD1 or TRBD2 (6 bases each). Germline lookup yields CDR1 SGHRS and CDR2 YFSETQ. This CDR3 spans 14 amino acids. DNA of the CDR3: TGCGCCAGCAGATTGGGGGGCCTTGGCTACGAGCAGTACTTC. Its translation is CASRLGGLGYEQYF.

The chain recombines TRBV28 with TRBJ1-1; D gene uncertain. CDR3 length equals 17 residues. From germline, CDR1 is MDHEN and CDR2 SYDVKM. V gave up 3 bases and J gave up 1 base, with 18 bases separating them. The CDR3 DNA sequence: TGTGCCAGCAGTTTTACGTTTTTGGCACCGAAGAACACTGAAGCTTTCTTT. This translates into CASSFTFLAPKNTEAFF.

The chain uses TRBV19 and TRBJ2-7, with a possible D match to TRBD2 (7 bases). CDR1 is LNHDA, CDR2 SQIVND, per germline (reference sequence). V shed 3 bases and J shed 2 bases, with 14 bases lying between them. The CDR3 has 15 residues. As DNA, the CDR3 is TGTGCCAGTAGTATGGGGGGGGCAGCTACCTACGAGCAGTACTTC. This translates into CASSMGGAATYEQYF.

The V gene is TRBV2, the J gene TRBJ2-7; D is perhaps TRBD1 (6 bases). Germline loops: CDR1 SNHLY, CDR2 FYNNEI. Trimming pared 8 bases from V and 5 bases from J, leaving 22 bases between. This CDR3 spans 15 amino acids. The CDR3 sequence: CASGEAGHRDHEQYF. Written as DNA, the CDR3 is TGTGCCAGCGGCGAGGCCGGGCACAGGGACCACGAGCAGTACTTC.

The genes are TRBV19 and TRBJ1-1; D is undetermined. Germline CDR1 is LNHDA and CDR2 is SQIVND (reference sequence). V dropped 3 bases and J dropped 0 bases, with 11 bases sitting between them. This CDR3 region has 15 residues. CDR3: CASSIVGGLNTEAFF. In nucleotides, the CDR3 is TGTGCCAGTAGTATCGTGGGAGGGTTGAACACTGAAGCTTTCTTT. Complete variable domain (other parts from reference TRBV19 and TRBJ1-1): DGGITQSPKYLFRKEGQNVTLSCEQNLNHDAMYWYRQDPGQGLRLIYYSQIVNDFQKGDIAEGYSVSREKKESFPLTVTSAQKNPTAFYLCASSIVGGLNTEAFFGQGTRLTVV.

This clone has a handful of counts. The chain recombines TRBV7-9 with TRBJ1-2; D possibly corresponds to TRBD1 (5 bases). Germline-derived CDR1 and CDR2 are SEHNR and FQNEAQ (reference sequence). With 3 bases removed from V and 4 bases from J, the gap between germline ends came to 6 bases. There are 12 residues in the CDR3. The CDR3 is CASSFDSYGYTF. The DNA of the CDR3 is TGTGCCAGCAGCTTCGACAGCTATGGCTACACCTTC.

The chain is built from TRBV6-1 and TRBJ1-2; 7 bases line up with TRBD1. Germline trimming cut 5 bases from V and 2 bases from J; bases unmatched to any gene: 5. Germline lookup yields CDR1 MNHNS and CDR2 SASEGT. CDR3 length equals 14 residues. CDR3 nucleotides: TGTGCCAGCAGTCTGACAGGGCGAAACTATGGCTACACCTTC. Amino acids: CASSLTGRNYGYTF.

J is TRBJ1-1 and V is TRBV19; D is undetermined. Trimming left V 5 bases short and J 3 bases short, with 10 bases between. Germline V CDR1 and CDR2: LNHDA, SQIVND (reference sequence). This CDR3 is built from 13 residues. CDR3: CASSGGSDTEAFF. The CDR3 DNA sequence: TGTGCCAGTAGTGGAGGGTCGGACACTGAAGCTTTCTTT.

CDR3 sequence (DNA): TGTGCCAGCAGCTTAGTAGCGGACTTCTCCTCTTATGGCTACACCTTC. Protein sequence: CASSLVADFSSYGYTF. The rearrangement uses TRBV7-9 and TRBJ1-2; D unresolved. This CDR3 spans 16 amino acids. V shed 1 base and J shed 5 bases, with 17 bases lying between them. CDR1 SEHNR and CDR2 FQNEAQ come from the germline V gene (reference sequence).